The 22 T cell receptor beta chains listed next were all sequenced from one sample in a study of naive and memory T cell subsets. Alpha and beta constant region primers primed reverse transcription for blood and skin samples. TCRdb re-called the 5' RACE reads with MiXCR, one entry per CDR3 protein. Counted here are over 25,000 distinct CDR3 sequences, roughly 23% occurring once; the ten biggest clones make up 1.8%. Whole-blood samples were roughly 2.7 ml of peripheral blood from healthy adult volunteers. Every receptor here comes from a female donor in good health.

In its sample, this clonotype ranks as medium-sized. V usage is TRBV11-2 and J usage is TRBJ2-7; no reliable D call. The V end was cut by 5 bases, the J end by 2 bases, with 16 bases between. The CDR3 is 15 residues long. In germline, CDR1 is SGHAT, CDR2 FQNNGV. CDR3 sequence (DNA): TGTGCCAGCAGCCCCGCTTCGGGTTGGACCTACGAGCAGTACTTC. Translation gives CASSPASGWTYEQYF.

By share of the sample, this clonotype is medium-sized (0.01 to 0.1%). The gene calls are TRBV6-5 and TRBJ2-7; TRBD2 agrees at 7 bases. Trimming removed 8 bases from V and 5 bases from J; junction bases left unmatched: 12. The CDR3 totals 14 residues. Germline V gives CDR1 MNHEY, CDR2 SVGAGI. CDR3 loop: CASGLGLGSHEQYF. DNA of the CDR3: TGTGCCAGCGGTTTAGGACTAGGTTCTCACGAGCAGTACTTC.

This clonotype was picked up a small number of times. The chain is built from TRBV29-1 and TRBJ1-3; D not resolved. The germline CDR1 and CDR2 sequences are SQVTM and ANQGSEA. V was pared by 6 bases and J by 0 bases, with 12 bases between. This CDR3 region has 14 residues. The CDR3 protein is CSVFGDSSGNTIYF. The CDR3 DNA follows: TGCAGCGTCTTTGGGGATAGCTCTGGAAACACCATATATTTT.

This clonotype was counted between two and nine times. J is TRBJ2-1 and V is TRBV29-1; 7 nucleotides agree with TRBD1. There are 12 residues in the CDR3. V lost 3 bases, J lost 8 bases, and 4 bases stayed unmatched. Germline V lookup: CDR1 SQVTM, CDR2 ANQGSEA. CDR3 nucleotide sequence: TGCAGCGTTGACCCAGGACAGGATGAGCAGTTCTTC. It specifies CSVDPGQDEQFF.

This clonotype was counted between two and nine times. This chain uses TRBV20-1 with TRBJ1-2, with TRBD1 as a possible D gene (5 bases). Germline V gives CDR1 DFQATT, CDR2 SNEGSKA (reference sequence). Trimming cost V 2 bases and J 12 bases, with 16 bases left between them. The CDR3 is made up of 12 amino acids. CDR3 DNA: TGCAGTGCTAGAAGTCAGGGAGTGGGACACACCTTC. As protein: CSARSQGVGHTF.

This clonotype appeared once. This chain links TRBV5-1 with TRBJ2-1; 13 bases fit TRBD2. The V segment lost 7 bases and the J segment 8 bases; nucleotides outside the gene matches: 6. The CDR3 loop spans 14 amino acids. The germline gives CDR1 SGHRS, CDR2 YFSETQ. Here the CDR3 reads CASWAGLAGYEQFF. The DNA of the CDR3 is TGCGCCAGCTGGGCGGGACTAGCGGGATATGAGCAGTTCTTC.

There are many counts of this clonotype. The J gene is TRBJ2-1, the V gene TRBV19, with 12 nucleotides matching TRBD2. The CDR3 is made up of 20 amino acids. Per the germline V gene, CDR1 is LNHDA and CDR2 is SQIVND (reference sequence). J gave up 0 bases and V 5 bases, and 14 bases lay outside the gene matches. In nucleotides, the CDR3 is TGTGCCAGTAGTCTCAAACCGGGACTAGCGGGCCTTAGCTCCTACAATGAGCAGTTCTTC. Protein sequence: CASSLKPGLAGLSSYNEQFF.

The rearrangement joins TRBV7-2 to TRBJ2-5; D is possibly TRBD1 (6 bases). CDR3 size: 13 residues. Germline CDR1 SGHTA, CDR2 FQGNSA. The V end lost 5 bases, the J end lost 4 bases, and 11 bases lay between the germline ends. The CDR3 nucleotides read TGTGCCAGCAGCCTGGACAGAGCAGAGACCCAGTACTTC. Protein product: CASSLDRAETQYF.

This clonotype showed up many times. This rearrangement joins TRBV20-1 to TRBJ2-7; maybe TRBD2 (5 bases). Germline CDR1 is DFQATT and CDR2 is SNEGSKA (reference sequence). CDR3 length: 10 amino acids. The CDR3 loop reads CMGSSYEQYF. In DNA, the CDR3 is TGCATGGGGAGTAGCTACGAGCAGTACTTC.

This clonotype has at least ten counts. The chain carries TRBV11-2 and TRBJ2-3, with 7 bases identical to TRBD2. The CDR3 consists of 16 residues. The ends lost 5 bases at V and 7 bases at J; junction bases unmatched: 15. CDR1 and CDR2 (germline): SGHAT, FQNNGV. The CDR3 coding sequence is TGTGCCAGCAGCCATCCGCAGGGCGGGAGCTCACATACGCAGTATTTT. It codes for CASSHPQGGSSHTQYF.

This clonotype was observed a few times. Here the CDR3 reads CASSEDRVAREQFF. CDR3 DNA: TGTGCCAGCAGTGAGGACAGGGTCGCACGTGAGCAGTTCTTC. The chain is built from TRBV6-1 and TRBJ2-1; 8 nucleotides align to TRBD1. In germline, CDR1 is MNHNS, CDR2 SASEGT. This CDR3 is built from 14 residues. V was pared by 3 bases and J by 9 bases, with 7 bases of the junction left unmatched.

This clonotype was recorded many times. The chain combines TRBV10-3 with TRBJ2-3; TRBD1 is a possible D gene (5 bases). Deletions cut 4 bases from V and 0 bases from J, with 11 bases between. Germline CDR1 ENHRY, CDR2 SYGVKD. The CDR3 loop spans 15 amino acids. The CDR3 DNA is TGTGCCATCAGTGGTAGGGGATTCAGCACAGATACGCAGTATTTT. As protein: CAISGRGFSTDTQYF.

This clonotype is medium-sized (0.01 to 0.1%) in the sample. The chain links TRBV6-5 to TRBJ1-2, with D tentatively TRBD1 (6 bases). CDR1 MNHEY and CDR2 SVGAGI come from the germline V gene. This CDR3 has 14 amino acids. V was trimmed by 2 bases and J by 5 bases, leaving 12 bases between them. In DNA, the CDR3 is TGTGCCAGCAGTTACGGAGGACAGCCTTATGGCTACACCTTC. This encodes CASSYGGQPYGYTF.

This rearrangement joins TRBV20-1 to TRBJ2-1, with a possible D match to TRBD2 (7 bases). The V end lost 7 bases, the J end lost 2 bases, and 15 bases lay between the germline ends. Germline lookup yields CDR1 DFQATT and CDR2 SNEGSKA (reference sequence). There are 14 residues in the CDR3. The CDR3 DNA sequence: TGCAGTGTTGGGAGGGGGGGTCCCTACAATGAGCAGTTCTTC. It yields the protein CSVGRGGPYNEQFF.

This clonotype was observed a single time. It is likely a read error, because the conserved phenylalanine at the end of the CDR3 is missing. The limits of the CDR3 on the DNA are not certain, so only TCRdb's listed CDR3 is given. The chain recombines TRBV5-5 with TRBJ2-3. Ends included, the CDR3 has 14 residues. Looked up from germline, CDR1 is SGHKS and CDR2 is YYEKEE (reference sequence). The chain's CDR3 is CASRVGVSTDTRYL.

This clonotype is categorized as medium-sized. This chain joins TRBV7-3 and TRBJ1-5; D is perhaps TRBD1 (5 bases). V was clipped by 2 bases and J by 2 bases, with 16 bases between them. The CDR3 sequence is 17 residues long. Germline V gene sequence: CDR1 SGHTA, CDR2 FQGTGA. CDR3 loop: CASSLVSRLGGNQPQHF. The CDR3 bases are TGTGCCAGCAGCTTAGTGAGTCGGCTGGGGGGCAATCAGCCCCAGCATTTT.

There are many counts of this clonotype. V usage is TRBV18 and J usage is TRBJ2-2; D could derive from TRBD1 or TRBD2 (5 bases each). V was pared by 1 base and J by 2 bases, with 17 bases between. Germline CDR1 KGHSH, CDR2 LQKENI. This CDR3 has 18 residues. CDR3 DNA: TGTGCCAGCTCACCACGGGGACGCCAAGGACCTAACACCGGGGAGCTGTTTTTT. Protein product: CASSPRGRQGPNTGELFF.

About this clonotype itself: A read error may explain this, as a much larger clone is one base away. This chain uses TRBV2 with TRBJ1-1; D not resolved. Trimming took off 4 bases at V and 1 base at J, with 10 bases between the two ends. CDR3 length: 14 amino acids. From germline, CDR1 is SNHLY and CDR2 FYNNEI. This chain's CDR3 is CASSGAASNTEAFF. The CDR3 coding sequence is TGTGCCAGCAGTGGAGCAGCTTCGAACACTGAAGCTTTCTTT.

Relative to its sample, this clonotype is medium-sized. CDR3 sequence reads: CSVGQEGYGYTF. In DNA form, the CDR3 reads TGCAGCGTAGGCCAGGAAGGTTATGGCTACACCTTC. V and J are TRBV29-1 and TRBJ1-2, with unresolved D. Looked up from germline, CDR1 is SQVTM and CDR2 is ANQGSEA. V lost 6 bases, J lost 5 bases, and 13 bases lay in between. The CDR3 consists of 12 residues.

The CDR3 spells CSASITGTPLEQYF. The CDR3 DNA sequence: TGCAGTGCTAGTATCACAGGGACGCCTCTCGAGCAGTACTTC. V gene TRBV20-1 combines with J gene TRBJ2-7; TRBD1 is a possible D gene (6 bases). Germline V gene lookup returns CDR1 DFQATT and CDR2 SNEGSKA (reference sequence). V lost 3 bases and J 6 bases, leaving 18 bases between the germline ends. The CDR3 covers 14 residues.

This clonotype was observed many times. The V and J genes are TRBV7-6 and TRBJ1-3; 8 bases are a match to TRBD1. Germline CDR1 SGHVS, CDR2 FNYEAQ. With 5 bases clipped from V and 8 bases from J, the junction kept 8 bases outside the gene matches. The CDR3 loop spans 14 amino acids. As DNA, the CDR3 is TGTGCCAGCAGCGTCGAGGACAGGGCATACACCATATATTTT. It yields the protein CASSVEDRAYTIYF.

This clonotype occurred a few times. The rearrangement joins TRBV6-2 or TRBV6-3 to TRBJ1-1; TRBD1 agrees at 8 bases. The germline V gene has CDR1 MNHEY and CDR2 SVGEGT. This CDR3 is built from 15 residues. Trimming took 2 bases from V and 8 from J; bases not matched to a gene: 10. As DNA, the CDR3 is TGTGCCAGCAGTTACACCGACAGGGGCCGGTCGGAAGCTTTCTTT. Translation gives CASSYTDRGRSEAFF.